This TCR beta chain derives from a study of cytomegalovirus exposure and HLA in healthy donors. The overall study: Among the 400 or so donors who were genotyped, about 80% fell in the genetic ancestry cluster that is associated with self-reported Caucasian donors.

Germline CDR1 reads MNHEY; CDR2 reads SVGAGI. The CDR3 has 14 residues. The V gene lost 3 bases and the J gene lost 6 bases, with 12 bases spanning the gap. A multiplex PCR was run with 60 Vbeta primers and 13 Jbeta primers. Method: immunoSEQ multiplex PCR; TCRdb's copy keeps in-frame clones and lacks some. The table records 100,000 to 150,000 clones, approximately 78% of them present only once. Material for sequencing was PBMCs. The chain uses TRBV6-5 and TRBJ1-5; tentative D call: TRBD1 (6 bases). This TCR derives from a woman aged 45-60 years in good health and CMV-seropositive. CDR3 sequence reads: CASSYNREGQPQHF. The CDR3 nucleotides are TGTGCCAGCAGTTATAACAGGGAGGGTCAGCCCCAGCATTTT.